This T cell receptor beta chain was sequenced during a study of cytomegalovirus exposure and HLA in healthy donors. Clones were read by immunoSEQ multiplex PCR, and TCRdb kept only the in-frame ones, dropping some. The sample holds roughly 220,000 clones; approximately 83% are singletons and the top ten take over 13%. V was cut by 0 bases and J by 3 bases, with 10 bases left in between. Germline lookup yields CDR1 SGHRS and CDR2 YFSETQ. This CDR3 has 15 amino acids. The receptor comes from a woman aged 25-40 years in good health and CMV-seropositive. The rearrangement joins TRBV5-1 to TRBJ2-1, with D perhaps matching TRBD2 (6 bases). The sample comprised PBMCs. CDR3 sequence: CASSLVSGLYNEQFF. In DNA form, the CDR3 reads TGCGCCAGCAGCTTGGTGAGCGGGCTCTACAATGAGCAGTTCTTC.